These 10 T cell receptor beta chains originate from one sample sequenced in a study of identical twins. Using its own MiXCR run on the 5' RACE reads, TCRdb lists one record per CDR3 protein. Of 570,000 or so distinct CDR3 sequences listed, over 8.5% are singletons. This sample was also put to use in a study of yellow fever vaccine responses in identical twins.

The source material was PBMCs. These receptors were obtained from a woman aged 18-35 years in good health.

The V call is TRBV7-2, the J call TRBJ1-1; D possibly corresponds to TRBD1 (5 bases). Germline CDR1 and CDR2: SGHTA and FQGNSA. V gave up 3 bases and J gave up 6 bases, with 14 bases separating them. The CDR3 is made up of 14 amino acids. CDR3 region: CASSLHPRVAEAFF. The CDR3 DNA reads TGTGCCAGCAGCTTGCACCCCAGGGTAGCTGAAGCTTTCTTT.

As regards this clonotype: A much larger clone differs by one base, so this may be a read error. The chain uses TRBV29-1 and TRBJ2-1; 8 positions agree with TRBD2. The CDR3 has 13 residues. In germline, CDR1 is SQVTM, CDR2 ANQGSEA. The CDR3 loop reads CSGSGVSCNEQFF. CDR3 in DNA: TGCAGCGGTAGCGGGGTCTCCTGCAATGAGCAGTTCTTC.

At least ten counts were recorded for this clonotype. CDR3 in DNA: TGTGCCAGCTCACATAGCGGCGAGCAGTACTTC. Protein sequence: CASSHSGEQYF. V is TRBV6-2 or TRBV6-3 and J is TRBJ2-7; maybe TRBD2 (6 bases). The V and J ends lost 8 bases and 6 bases respectively, with 11 bases between them. CDR1 and CDR2 (germline): MNHEY, SVGEGT. This CDR3 comprises 11 residues.

This clonotype has just a few counts. The chain is built from TRBV27 and TRBJ2-1, with no clear D. CDR1 and CDR2 (germline): MNHEY, SMNVEV (reference sequence). Trimming took off 0 bases at V and 0 bases at J, with 9 bases between the two ends. The CDR3 has 16 residues. This CDR3 is CASSLSVGSSYNEQFF. Written as DNA, the CDR3 is TGTGCCAGCAGTTTATCGGTGGGCAGCTCCTACAATGAGCAGTTCTTC.

The chain joins TRBV15 to TRBJ2-4; D is perhaps TRBD2 (5 bases). The CDR3 is 16 amino acids. V was pared by 0 bases and J by 0 bases, with 9 bases between. Germline V lookup: CDR1 LNHNV, CDR2 YYDKDF (reference sequence). The CDR3 region is CATSRDRGQAKNIQYF. CDR3 nucleotide sequence: TGTGCCACCAGCAGAGACCGGGGTCAAGCCAAAAACATTCAGTACTTC. Full variable domain (remainder filled in from reference TRBV15 and TRBJ2-4): DAMVIQNPRYQVTQFGKPVTLSCSQTLNHNVMYWYQQKSSQAPKLLFHYYDKDFNNEADTPDNFQSRRPNTSFCFLDIRSPGLGDTAMYLCATSRDRGQAKNIQYFGAGTRLSVL.

This clonotype was recorded a few times. The chain combines TRBV20-1 with TRBJ2-7; 12 positions match TRBD2. V trimming: 4 bases; J trimming: 7 bases; junction bases outside the gene matches: 5. The CDR3 is made up of 13 amino acids. Germline V gives CDR1 DFQATT, CDR2 SNEGSKA (reference sequence). The CDR3 DNA reads as TGCAGTGCTATTGGACTAGCGGGGAGGGAGCAGTACTTC. Residues: CSAIGLAGREQYF.

This clonotype was detected many times. The genes are TRBV29-1 and TRBJ2-2; 8 nucleotides match TRBD1. This CDR3 comprises 14 residues. The junction had 7 bases not matched to a gene; V was cut back by 4 bases and J by 6 bases. Germline CDR1 reads SQVTM; CDR2 reads ANQGSEA. CDR3 DNA sequence: TGCAGCGTTGCCCCAGGGGGCGTCGCCGGGGAGCTGTTTTTT. Translation gives CSVAPGGVAGELFF.

This clonotype was counted a few times. The J gene is TRBJ1-4, the V gene TRBV7-8; D not resolved. The CDR3 spans 16 residues. Germline-derived CDR1 and CDR2 are SGHVS and FQNEAQ. V was trimmed by 1 base and J by 3 bases, leaving 12 bases between them. This CDR3 reads CASSLGVGRANEKLFF. The CDR3 coding sequence is TGTGCCAGCAGCTTAGGTGTGGGGAGAGCTAATGAAAAACTGTTTTTT.

CDR3 in amino acids: CASSQVGTVVFETQYF. Written as DNA, the CDR3 is TGCGCCAGCAGCCAAGTTGGGACAGTAGTTTTTGAGACCCAGTACTTC. The chain employs TRBV4-1 and TRBJ2-5; 7 nucleotides align to TRBD1. The V and J ends lost 1 base and 5 bases, in that order; junction bases with no gene match: 10. Germline loops: CDR1 MGHRA, CDR2 YSYEKL. The CDR3 is made up of 16 amino acids.

The chain is built from TRBV9 and TRBJ2-2; D is unclear. Trimming shortened V by 4 bases and J by 6 bases, and 7 bases separated the two germline ends. From germline, CDR1 is SGDLS and CDR2 YYNGEE. The CDR3 spans 12 residues. The CDR3: CASSQDAGELFF. The DNA of the CDR3 is TGTGCCAGCAGCCAAGACGCCGGGGAGCTGTTTTTT.